The 11 T cell receptor beta chains below come from one sample, sequenced in a study of spatial heterogeneity in lung cancer. The time point: sample taken at primary tumor resection. Frozen PBMC, nontumor lung or tumor provided whole RNA, which was sequenced unsorted. TCRdb passed the 5' RACE reads through MiXCR, listing each CDR3 protein once. The table lists about 21,000 distinct CDR3 sequences, just over 4.5% of them singletons. This sample comprised PBMCs, obtained at surgery. These receptors were taken from a male donor with early-stage non-small cell lung cancer.

This clonotype was recorded many times. The chain combines TRBV30 with TRBJ1-5, with no clear D. Looked up from germline, CDR1 is GTSNPN and CDR2 is SVGIG (reference sequence). The CDR3 runs 14 residues. The V end lost 1 base, the J end lost 1 base, and 8 bases lay between the germline ends. In nucleotides, the CDR3 is TGTGCCTGGAGTGGGGATGGAAGCAATCAGCCCCAGCATTTT. Translation gives CAWSGDGSNQPQHF.

At least ten counts were recorded for this clonotype. This sequence joins TRBV27 and TRBJ1-5, with D possibly being TRBD1 (6 bases). The CDR3 has 16 amino acids. Trimming pared 3 bases from V and 2 bases from J, leaving 14 bases between. Germline CDR1 reads MNHEY; CDR2 reads SMNVEV (reference sequence). The CDR3 DNA reads as TGTGCCAGCAGTTTGACAGGTAGTGGCGGCAATCAGCCCCAGCATTTT. Residues: CASSLTGSGGNQPQHF.

This clonotype appeared many times. V and J are TRBV20-1 and TRBJ2-1, with 11 bases matching TRBD2. Germline CDR1 and CDR2: DFQATT and SNEGSKA (reference sequence). CDR3 size: 23 residues. After removal of 0 bases from V and 9 bases from J, the junction contained 31 bases not matched to a gene. This CDR3 is CSARDLGRGSGTSGRLKRSEQFF. The CDR3 coding sequence is TGCAGTGCTAGAGATCTTGGCAGGGGGAGCGGGACTAGCGGTCGCCTAAAGCGTAGTGAGCAGTTCTTC.

This clonotype was seen repeatedly, ten times or more. The chain is built from TRBV12-3 or TRBV12-4 and TRBJ2-1; TRBD2 aligns across 7 bases. CDR3 length equals 16 residues. Trimming removed 6 bases from V and 4 bases from J; junction bases left unmatched: 12. Here the CDR3 DNA reads TGTGCCAGCAGCGCCTATGGCGGGAGTAGGTACAATGAGCAGTTCTTC. It is translated as CASSAYGGSRYNEQFF.

The table lists this clonotype with many counts. The chain joins TRBV18 to TRBJ2-1; 9 bases match TRBD2. CDR3 size: 16 residues. Trimming removed 3 bases from V and 4 bases from J; junction bases left unmatched: 7. Germline values: CDR1 KGHSH, CDR2 LQKENI. CDR3 nucleotide sequence: TGTGCCAGCTCACCCGACGCGGGGGGGCCTTACAATGAGCAGTTCTTC. Its translation is CASSPDAGGPYNEQFF.

This clonotype showed up many times. The gene calls are TRBV7-9 and TRBJ2-5; possible D gene TRBD1, 5 bases. CDR1 is SEHNR, CDR2 FQNEAQ, per germline (reference sequence). The CDR3 is made up of 16 amino acids. V gave up 5 bases and J gave up 0 bases, with 16 bases separating them. The CDR3 region has the DNA TGTGCCAGCAGCCCTCTAAGGTCCAGGGACCAAGAGACCCAGTACTTC. Amino acid sequence: CASSPLRSRDQETQYF.

This clonotype counts as medium-sized. The gene calls are TRBV7-8 and TRBJ2-2, with 8 nucleotides matching TRBD1. Germline V gene data show CDR1 as SGHVS and CDR2 as FQNEAQ. The CDR3 covers 16 residues. The V segment lost 1 base and the J segment 4 bases; nucleotides outside the gene matches: 5. In DNA, the CDR3 is TGTGCCAGCAGCTTAGGGGGGCAGGGGGCCACCGGGGAGCTGTTTTTT. It codes for CASSLGGQGATGELFF. The entire variable domain, with the rest obtained from reference TRBV7-8 and TRBJ2-2, is as follows: GAGVSQSPRYKVAKRGQDVALRCDPISGHVSLFWYQQALGQGPEFLTYFQNEAQLDKSGLPSDRFFAERPEGSVSTLKIQRTQQEDSAVYLCASSLGGQGATGELFFGEGSRLTVL.

This clonotype was counted many times. The chain joins TRBV7-9 to TRBJ2-5, with TRBD1 as a possible D gene (6 bases). CDR1 SEHNR and CDR2 FQNEAQ come from the germline V gene (reference sequence). V was shortened by 4 bases and J by 4 bases, with 16 bases between the two germline ends. The CDR3 is 15 amino acids. CDR3 in amino acids: CASSWTGTPGETQYF. CDR3 DNA sequence: TGTGCCAGCAGCTGGACCGGGACACCTGGAGAGACCCAGTACTTC.

This clonotype appeared a few times. The chain's CDR3 is CSANVHGELFF. CDR3 DNA: TGCAGTGCTAATGTCCACGGGGAGCTGTTTTTT. The chain joins TRBV20-1 to TRBJ2-2; D gene unclear. Germline CDR1 DFQATT, CDR2 SNEGSKA (reference sequence). This CDR3 contains 11 residues. Trimming took off 4 bases at V and 7 bases at J, with 7 bases between the two ends.

CDR3 residues: CAWSKIFTDTQYF. CDR3 nucleotides: TGTGCCTGGAGTAAGATCTTCACAGATACGCAGTATTTT. V and J are TRBV30 and TRBJ2-3, with D unclear. V lost 2 bases and J lost 2, with 8 bases in between. Germline CDR1 and CDR2: GTSNPN and SVGIG (reference sequence). The CDR3 is 13 amino acids.

The sample holds a few counts of this clonotype. Relative to the germline gene, one junction end is altered; a read error may explain this. This chain's CDR3 is CASLRDRGNTWELFF. Written as DNA, the CDR3 is TGCGCCAGCCTTCGGGACAGGGGAAACACCTGGGAGCTGTTTTTT. V and J are TRBV5-1 and TRBJ2-2; 10 positions agree with TRBD1. CDR3 length: 15 amino acids. The germline CDR1 and CDR2 sequences are SGHRS and YFSETQ.